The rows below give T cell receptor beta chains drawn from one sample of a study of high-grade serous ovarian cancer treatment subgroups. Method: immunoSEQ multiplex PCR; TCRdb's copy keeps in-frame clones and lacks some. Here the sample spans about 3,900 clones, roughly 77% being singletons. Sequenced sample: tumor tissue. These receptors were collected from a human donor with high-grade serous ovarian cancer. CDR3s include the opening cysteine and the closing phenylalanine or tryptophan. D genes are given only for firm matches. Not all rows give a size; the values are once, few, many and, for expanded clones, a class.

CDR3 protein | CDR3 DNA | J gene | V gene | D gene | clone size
CASSVGDRGGYNEQFF | TGTGCCAGCAGCGTAGGGGACAGGGGGGGATACAATGAGCAGTTCTTC | TRBJ2-1 | TRBV9 | TRBD1 | .
CASSPEWGTSYYTF | TGTGCCAGCAGCCCGGAGTGGGGAACTTCCTATTACACCTTC | TRBJ1-2 | TRBV5-6 | . | .
CAGDREAGELFF | TGTGCCGGGGACAGGGAAGCCGGGGAGCTGTTTTTT | TRBJ2-2 | TRBV7-9 | TRBD1 | .
CASSYSYGGGADEQFF | TGTGCCAGCAGTTACTCGTATGGCGGGGGGGCCGATGAGCAGTTCTTC | TRBJ2-1 | TRBV6-5 | TRBD2 | .
CASSSTSGGANEQFF | TGTGCCAGCTCATCCACTAGCGGGGGGGCTAATGAGCAGTTCTTC | TRBJ2-1 | TRBV18 | TRBD2 | .
CASSLEGPTLGNGYTF | TGCGCCAGCAGCTTAGAGGGACCGACCTTGGGAAATGGCTACACCTTC | TRBJ1-2 | TRBV5-1 | . | .
CASSPLGQPTDTQYF | TGTGCCAGCAGCCCACTTGGGCAGCCCACAGATACGCAGTATTTT | TRBJ2-3 | TRBV7-2 | . | .
CASSKQSAGGTDTQYF | TGTGCCAGCAGCAAACAGTCAGCGGGGGGCACAGATACGCAGTATTTT | TRBJ2-3 | TRBV21-1 | . | .
CASSPGGDQPQHF | TGTGCCAGCTCACCAGGGGGGGATCAGCCCCAGCATTTT | TRBJ1-5 | TRBV18 | . | few
CASTLATDSYNSPLHF | TGTGCCAGCACCCTAGCCACCGACAGCTATAATTCACCCCTCCACTTT | TRBJ1-6 | TRBV28 | . | .
CASSVDSSGGGDTQYF | TGTGCCAGCAGCGTAGATTCTAGCGGGGGTGGAGATACGCAGTATTTT | TRBJ2-3 | TRBV9 | TRBD2 | .
CASSFSGGDRDEQFF | TGCGCCAGCAGCTTTTCAGGGGGCGATAGGGATGAGCAGTTCTTC | TRBJ2-1 | TRBV5-1 | TRBD1 | .
CASSLLQGLRSQPQHF | TGTGCCAGCAGCTTATTGCAGGGACTGAGGTCTCAGCCCCAGCATTTT | TRBJ1-5 | TRBV7-8 | . | .
CASSSPTVAGANPPFTGELFF | TGTGCCAGCAGCAGTCCGACCGTAGCGGGGGCCAATCCTCCCTTCACCGGGGAGCTGTTTTTT | TRBJ2-2 | TRBV21-1 | . | .
CASSAGQGRVDYGYTF | TGTGCCAGCAGCGCCGGACAGGGAAGAGTGGACTATGGCTACACCTTC | TRBJ1-2 | TRBV5-4 | TRBD1 | .
CASSLGWDTNQPQHF | TGTGCCAGCAGCTTGGGATGGGACACCAATCAGCCCCAGCATTTT | TRBJ1-5 | TRBV11-2 | . | .
CASSSWAGAYDEQFF | TGTGCCAGCAGTTCCTGGGCGGGGGCCTATGACGAGCAGTTCTTC | TRBJ2-1 | TRBV27 | . | .
CASSEEAGTAGELFF | TGTGCCAGCAGTGAAGAGGCAGGGACGGCCGGGGAGCTGTTTTTT | TRBJ2-2 | TRBV6-1 | . | .
CASSLYGASTDTQYF | TGTGCCAGCAGCTTGTATGGGGCCAGCACAGATACGCAGTATTTT | TRBJ2-3 | TRBV11-1 | . | .
CASRGTGPGELFF | TGTGCCAGCAGGGGGACAGGGCCCGGGGAGCTGTTTTTT | TRBJ2-2 | TRBV2 | TRBD1 | .
CASSLTSGVPTDTQYF | TGCGCCAGCAGCCTTACTAGCGGGGTTCCCACAGATACGCAGTATTTT | TRBJ2-3 | TRBV5-1 | TRBD2 | .
CAWSRAAGNTIYF | TGTGCCTGGAGTAGAGCTGCTGGAAACACCATATATTTT | TRBJ1-3 | TRBV30 | . | once
CASSIPGLNYGYTF | TGTGCCAGTAGTATACCCGGGCTGAACTATGGCTACACCTTC | TRBJ1-2 | TRBV19 | . | .
CASSLGGANADTQYF | TGTGCCAGCAGCTTGGGAGGGGCGAATGCAGATACGCAGTATTTT | TRBJ2-3 | TRBV5-4 | . | once
CASSGGANEQFF | TGCGCCAGCAGCGGGGGGGCAAATGAGCAGTTCTTC | TRBJ2-1 | TRBV10-2 | TRBD2 | .
CASSIGPTPSSYEQYF | TGTGCCAGTAGTATAGGGCCGACCCCAAGCTCCTACGAGCAGTACTTC | TRBJ2-7 | TRBV19 | . | .
CASSHTPGEGKYGYTF | TGTGCCAGCAGCCACACTCCCGGGGAGGGAAAATATGGCTACACCTTC | TRBJ1-2 | TRBV5-4 | . | .
CASSGSRGETQYF | TGTGCCAGCAGCGGCAGTCGTGGAGAGACCCAGTACTTC | TRBJ2-5 | TRBV9 | . | few
CASSQGDRTYNEQFF | TGTGCCAGCAGCCAGGGGGACAGGACCTACAATGAGCAGTTCTTC | TRBJ2-1 | TRBV6-5 | TRBD1 | .
CASKRSGGGPYNEQFF | TGTGCCAGTAAACGTAGCGGGGGGGGTCCCTACAATGAGCAGTTCTTC | TRBJ2-1 | TRBV19 | TRBD2 | .
CASSQLKPWDGSGANVLTF | TGTGCCAGCAGCCAACTAAAACCCTGGGACGGCTCTGGGGCCAACGTCCTGACTTTC | TRBJ2-6 | TRBV9 | . | .